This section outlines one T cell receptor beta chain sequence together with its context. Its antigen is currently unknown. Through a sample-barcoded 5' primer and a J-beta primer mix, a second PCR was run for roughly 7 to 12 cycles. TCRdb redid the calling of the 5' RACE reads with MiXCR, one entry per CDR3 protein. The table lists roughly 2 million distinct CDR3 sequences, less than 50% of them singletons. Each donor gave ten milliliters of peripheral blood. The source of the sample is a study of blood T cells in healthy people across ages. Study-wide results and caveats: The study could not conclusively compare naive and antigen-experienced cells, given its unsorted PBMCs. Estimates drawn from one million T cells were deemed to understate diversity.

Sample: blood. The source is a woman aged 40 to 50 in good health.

The CDR3 DNA is TGTGCCACCAGCAGAGCGTGGGACAGGTTTAGCAATCAGCCCCAGCATTTT. This gives the protein CATSRAWDRFSNQPQHF. J is TRBJ1-5 and V is TRBV15; TRBD1 agrees at 8 bases. The germline V gene encodes CDR1 LNHNV and CDR2 YYDKDF (reference sequence). J lost 0 bases, V lost 1 base, and 5 bases had no gene match. This CDR3 contains 17 residues.